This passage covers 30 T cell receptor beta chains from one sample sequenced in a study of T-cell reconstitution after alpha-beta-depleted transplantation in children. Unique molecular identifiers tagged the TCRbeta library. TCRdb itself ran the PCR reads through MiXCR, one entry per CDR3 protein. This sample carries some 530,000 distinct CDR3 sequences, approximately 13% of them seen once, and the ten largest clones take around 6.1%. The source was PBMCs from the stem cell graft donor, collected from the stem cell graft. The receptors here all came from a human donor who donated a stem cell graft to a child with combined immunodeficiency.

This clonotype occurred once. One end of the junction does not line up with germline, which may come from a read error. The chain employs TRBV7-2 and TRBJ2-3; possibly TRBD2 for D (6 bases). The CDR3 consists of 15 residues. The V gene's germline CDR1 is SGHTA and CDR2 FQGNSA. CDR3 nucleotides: TGTGCCAGCAGCTTCGTTGGAGGGCCCACAGATACGGAGTATTTT. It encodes CASSFVGGPTDTEYF.

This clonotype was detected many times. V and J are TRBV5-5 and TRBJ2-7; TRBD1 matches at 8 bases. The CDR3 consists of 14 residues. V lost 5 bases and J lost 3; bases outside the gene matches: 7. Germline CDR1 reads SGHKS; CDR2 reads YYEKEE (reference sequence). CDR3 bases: TGTGCCAGCAGTTTAGGACAGGGAGGCTACGAGCAGTACTTC. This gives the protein CASSLGQGGYEQYF.

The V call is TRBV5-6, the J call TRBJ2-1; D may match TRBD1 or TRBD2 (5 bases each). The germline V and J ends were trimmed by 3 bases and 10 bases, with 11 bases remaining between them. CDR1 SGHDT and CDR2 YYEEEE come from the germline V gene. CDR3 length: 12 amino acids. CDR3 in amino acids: CASSSYGTEQFF. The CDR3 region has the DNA TGTGCCAGCAGCTCCTACGGGACGGAGCAGTTCTTC.

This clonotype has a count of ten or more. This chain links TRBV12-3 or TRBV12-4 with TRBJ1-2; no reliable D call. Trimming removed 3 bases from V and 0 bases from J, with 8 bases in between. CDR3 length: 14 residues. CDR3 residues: CASSFGVANYGYTF. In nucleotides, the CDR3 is TGTGCCAGCAGTTTTGGGGTAGCTAACTATGGCTACACCTTC.

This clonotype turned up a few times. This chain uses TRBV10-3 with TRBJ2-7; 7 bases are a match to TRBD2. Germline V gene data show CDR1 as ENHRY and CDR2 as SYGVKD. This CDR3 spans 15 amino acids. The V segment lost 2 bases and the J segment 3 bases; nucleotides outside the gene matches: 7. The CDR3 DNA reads TGTGCCATCAGTGAGGAGCGGGGAAGGGTCTACGAGCAGTACTTC. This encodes CAISEERGRVYEQYF.

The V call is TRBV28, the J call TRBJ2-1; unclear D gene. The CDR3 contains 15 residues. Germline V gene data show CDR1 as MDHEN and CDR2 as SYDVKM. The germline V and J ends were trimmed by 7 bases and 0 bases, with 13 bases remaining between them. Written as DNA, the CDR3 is TGTGCCAGCACCGAGGACGGAAGCTCCTACAATGAGCAGTTCTTC. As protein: CASTEDGSSYNEQFF.

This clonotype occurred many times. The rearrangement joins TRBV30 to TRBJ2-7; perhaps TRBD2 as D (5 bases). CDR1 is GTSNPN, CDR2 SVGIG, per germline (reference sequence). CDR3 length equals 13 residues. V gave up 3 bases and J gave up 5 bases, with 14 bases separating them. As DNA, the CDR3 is TGTGCCTGGAGCGGGGTACGCACCAACGAGCAGTACTTC. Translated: CAWSGVRTNEQYF.

The CDR3 region has the DNA TGTGCCAGCACCCCCGGACATGGGACCTACAATGAGCAGTTCTTC. Encoded protein: CASTPGHGTYNEQFF. The V gene is TRBV12-3 or TRBV12-4, the J gene TRBJ2-1; D might be TRBD1 (5 bases). Trimming shortened V by 7 bases and J by 2 bases, and 15 bases separated the two germline ends. The CDR3 totals 15 residues.

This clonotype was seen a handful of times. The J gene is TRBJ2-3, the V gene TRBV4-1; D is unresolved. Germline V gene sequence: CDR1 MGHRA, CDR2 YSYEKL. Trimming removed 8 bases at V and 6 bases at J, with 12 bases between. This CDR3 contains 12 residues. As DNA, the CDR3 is TGCGCCAGCGGCACAACACGGGATACGCAGTATTTT. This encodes CASGTTRDTQYF.

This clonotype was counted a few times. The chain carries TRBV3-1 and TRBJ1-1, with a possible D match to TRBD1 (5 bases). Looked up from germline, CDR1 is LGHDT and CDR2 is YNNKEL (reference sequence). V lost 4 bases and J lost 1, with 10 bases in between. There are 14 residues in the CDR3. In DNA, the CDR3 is TGTGCCAGCAGCCCTGACAGCTCGAACACTGAAGCTTTCTTT. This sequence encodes CASSPDSSNTEAFF.

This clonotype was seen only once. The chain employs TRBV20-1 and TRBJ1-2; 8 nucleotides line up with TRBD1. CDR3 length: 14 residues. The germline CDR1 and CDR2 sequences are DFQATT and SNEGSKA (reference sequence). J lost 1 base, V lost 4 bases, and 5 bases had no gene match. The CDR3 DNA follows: TGCAGTGCTAAAACGACAGGGGATAACTATGGCTACACCTTC. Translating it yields CSAKTTGDNYGYTF.

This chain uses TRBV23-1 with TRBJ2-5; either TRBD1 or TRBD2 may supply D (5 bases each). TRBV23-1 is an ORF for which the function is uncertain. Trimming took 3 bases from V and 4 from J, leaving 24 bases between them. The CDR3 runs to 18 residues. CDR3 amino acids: CASSHSRGASFTRETQYF. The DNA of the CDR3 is TGCGCCAGCAGTCACTCTAGAGGGGCTAGCTTCACGCGAGAGACCCAGTACTTC.

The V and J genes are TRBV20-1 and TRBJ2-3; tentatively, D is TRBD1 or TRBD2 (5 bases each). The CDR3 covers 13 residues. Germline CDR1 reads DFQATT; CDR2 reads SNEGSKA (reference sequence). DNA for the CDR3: TGCAGCCCCCGGGGCACGCAAACAGATACGCAGTATTTT. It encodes CSPRGTQTDTQYF.

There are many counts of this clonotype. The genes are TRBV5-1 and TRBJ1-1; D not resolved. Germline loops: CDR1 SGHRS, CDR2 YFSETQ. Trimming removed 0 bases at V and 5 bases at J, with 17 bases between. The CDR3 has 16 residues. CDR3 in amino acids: CASSLAGNSIYTEAFF. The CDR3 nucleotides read TGCGCCAGCAGCTTGGCCGGTAACAGCATTTATACTGAAGCTTTCTTT.

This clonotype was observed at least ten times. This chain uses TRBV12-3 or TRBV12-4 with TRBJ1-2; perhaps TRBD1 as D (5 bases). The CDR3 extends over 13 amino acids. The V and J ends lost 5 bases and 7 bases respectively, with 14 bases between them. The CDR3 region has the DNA TGTGCCAGCAGTCCCGGGCGCCAGGGTGGCTACACCTTC. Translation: CASSPGRQGGYTF.

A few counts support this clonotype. CDR3 residues: CASSEGGVFSEKLFF. As DNA, the CDR3 is TGTGCCAGCAGTGAGGGGGGGGTTTTTTCTGAAAAACTGTTTTTT. The chain recombines TRBV2 with TRBJ1-4, with D maybe TRBD1 (5 bases). V was trimmed by 3 bases and J by 7 bases, leaving 15 bases between them. The CDR3 is made up of 15 amino acids. Germline loops: CDR1 SNHLY, CDR2 FYNNEI. Full variable domain (missing parts from reference TRBV2 and TRBJ1-4): EPEVTQTPSHQVTQMGQEVILRCVPISNHLYFYWYRQILGQKVEFLVSFYNNEISEKSEIFDDQFSVERPDGSNFTLKIRSTKLEDSAMYFCASSEGGVFSEKLFFGSGTQLSVL.

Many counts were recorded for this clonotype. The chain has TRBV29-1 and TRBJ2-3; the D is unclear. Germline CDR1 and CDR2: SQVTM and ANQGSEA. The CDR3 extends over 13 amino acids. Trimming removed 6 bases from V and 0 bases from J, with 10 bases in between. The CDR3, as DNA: TGCAGCGTGCCCCTCCCTAGCACAGATACGCAGTATTTT. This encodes CSVPLPSTDTQYF.

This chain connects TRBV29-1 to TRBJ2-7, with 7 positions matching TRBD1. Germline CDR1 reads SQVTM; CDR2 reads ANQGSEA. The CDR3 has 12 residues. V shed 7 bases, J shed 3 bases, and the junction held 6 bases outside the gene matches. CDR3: CSAWTGNYEQYF. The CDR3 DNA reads TGCAGCGCCTGGACAGGCAACTACGAGCAGTACTTC.

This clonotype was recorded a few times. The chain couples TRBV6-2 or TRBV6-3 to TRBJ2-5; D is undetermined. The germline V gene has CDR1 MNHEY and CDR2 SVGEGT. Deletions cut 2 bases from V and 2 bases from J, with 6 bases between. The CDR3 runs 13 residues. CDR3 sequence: CASSYGPQETQYF. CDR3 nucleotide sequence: TGTGCCAGCAGTTACGGACCACAAGAGACCCAGTACTTC.

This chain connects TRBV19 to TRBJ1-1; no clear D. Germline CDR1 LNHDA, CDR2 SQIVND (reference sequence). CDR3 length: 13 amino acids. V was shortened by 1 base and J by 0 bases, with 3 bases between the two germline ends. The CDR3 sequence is CASSIGMNTEAFF. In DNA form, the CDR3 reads TGTGCCAGTAGTATAGGAATGAACACTGAAGCTTTCTTT.

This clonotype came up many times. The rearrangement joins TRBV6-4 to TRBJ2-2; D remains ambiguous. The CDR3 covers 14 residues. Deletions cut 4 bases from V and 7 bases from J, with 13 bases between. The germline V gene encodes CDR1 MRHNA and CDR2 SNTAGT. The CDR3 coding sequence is TGTGCCAGCAGTGTTTCGGACGGTGGCGGGGAGCTGTTTTTT. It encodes CASSVSDGGGELFF.

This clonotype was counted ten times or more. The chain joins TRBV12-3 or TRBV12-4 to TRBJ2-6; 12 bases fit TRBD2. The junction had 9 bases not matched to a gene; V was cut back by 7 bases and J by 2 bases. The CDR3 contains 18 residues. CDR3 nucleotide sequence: TGTGCCAGCACCCATCACAGACTAGCGGGAGCTGGGGCCAACGTCCTGACTTTC. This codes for CASTHHRLAGAGANVLTF.

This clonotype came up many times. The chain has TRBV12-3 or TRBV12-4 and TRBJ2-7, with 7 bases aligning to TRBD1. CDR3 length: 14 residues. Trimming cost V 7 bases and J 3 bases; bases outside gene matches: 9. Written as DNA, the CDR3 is TGTGCCAGCACGCAACAGGGGTATCACTACGAGCAGTACTTC. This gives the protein CASTQQGYHYEQYF.

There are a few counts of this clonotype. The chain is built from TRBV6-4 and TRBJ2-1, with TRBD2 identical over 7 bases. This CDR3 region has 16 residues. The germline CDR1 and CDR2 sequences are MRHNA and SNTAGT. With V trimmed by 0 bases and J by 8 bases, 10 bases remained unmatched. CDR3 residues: CASSDSSSGWPYEQFF. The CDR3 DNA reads TGTGCCAGCAGTGACTCGAGTAGCGGGTGGCCCTATGAGCAGTTCTTC.

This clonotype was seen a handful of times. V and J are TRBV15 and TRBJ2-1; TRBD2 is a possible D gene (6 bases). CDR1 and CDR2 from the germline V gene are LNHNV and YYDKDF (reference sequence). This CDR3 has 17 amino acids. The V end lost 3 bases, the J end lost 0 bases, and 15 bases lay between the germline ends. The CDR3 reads CATSRLPGGSSYNEQFF. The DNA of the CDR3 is TGTGCCACCAGCAGGCTCCCCGGGGGTTCCTCCTACAATGAGCAGTTCTTC.

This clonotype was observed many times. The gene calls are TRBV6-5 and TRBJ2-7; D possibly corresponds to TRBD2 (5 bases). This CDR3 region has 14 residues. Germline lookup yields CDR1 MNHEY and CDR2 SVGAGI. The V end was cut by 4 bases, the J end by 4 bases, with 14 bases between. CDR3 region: CASSWVRGEYEQYF. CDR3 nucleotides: TGTGCCAGCAGTTGGGTACGGGGAGAATACGAGCAGTACTTC.

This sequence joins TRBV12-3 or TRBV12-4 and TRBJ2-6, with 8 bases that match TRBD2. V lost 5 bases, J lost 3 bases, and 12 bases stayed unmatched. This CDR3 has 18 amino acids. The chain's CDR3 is CASSLGLGALDGANVLTF. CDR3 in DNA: TGTGCCAGCAGTCTGGGACTAGGGGCCCTTGATGGGGCCAACGTCCTGACTTTC.

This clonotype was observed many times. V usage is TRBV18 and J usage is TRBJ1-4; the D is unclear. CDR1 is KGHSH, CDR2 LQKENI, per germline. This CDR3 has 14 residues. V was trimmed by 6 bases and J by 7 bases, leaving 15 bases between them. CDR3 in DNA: TGTGCCAGCTCCCCCAGAGGTGCCGGTGAAAAACTGTTTTTT. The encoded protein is CASSPRGAGEKLFF.

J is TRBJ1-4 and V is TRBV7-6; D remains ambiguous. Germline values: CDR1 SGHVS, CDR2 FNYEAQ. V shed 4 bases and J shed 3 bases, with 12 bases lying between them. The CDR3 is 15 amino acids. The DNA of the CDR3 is TGTGCCAGCAGCTCCCGGGGTCCAGCTAATGAAAAACTGTTTTTT. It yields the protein CASSSRGPANEKLFF.

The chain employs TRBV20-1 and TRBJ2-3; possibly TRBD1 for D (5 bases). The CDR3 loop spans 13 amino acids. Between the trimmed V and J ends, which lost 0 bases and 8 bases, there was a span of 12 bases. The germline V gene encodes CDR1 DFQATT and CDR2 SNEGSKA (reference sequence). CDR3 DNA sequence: TGCAGTGCTAGAGAGTTTAGTCAGGGTACGCAGTATTTT. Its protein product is CSAREFSQGTQYF.